This entry lists 28 T cell receptor beta chains sequenced from one sample in a study of monozygotic twins with inflammatory bowel disease. With the 5' RACE reads reprocessed, TCRdb shows one record per CDR3 protein and no DNA. The listing records 93,000 or so distinct CDR3 sequences. Sequenced sample: blood. All receptors come from a human donor with ulcerative colitis or Crohn's disease, or a healthy co-twin of an affected twin (not recorded which).

The rearrangement links TRBV7-7 to TRBJ2-2. Germline V lookup: CDR1 SSHAT, CDR2 FNYEAQ (reference sequence). The CDR3 runs to 16 residues. CDR3 sequence reads: CASSLKTQSNTGELFF.

The chain carries TRBV9 and TRBJ1-5; lacking DNA, the TRBD1 call made by TCRdb goes unchecked. CDR1 is SGDLS and CDR2 is YYNGEE in the germline V gene. This CDR3 is 14 amino acids long. CDR3: CASSGGGGNQPQHF.

V is TRBV24-1 and J is TRBJ2-1; TCRdb returns TRBD2, unconfirmable since there is no DNA. CDR3 length: 16 amino acids. Germline V gene lookup returns CDR1 KGHDR and CDR2 SFDVKD. The CDR3: CATSDFLAGGDNEQFF.

The gene calls are TRBV5-1 and TRBJ2-7; as DNA is missing, the TRBD1 call by TCRdb cannot be tested. The CDR3 is 15 amino acids. CDR1 SGHRS and CDR2 YFSETQ come from the germline V gene. The CDR3 is CASSYTGTGTIEQYF.

The chain is built from TRBV9 and TRBJ2-2; TCRdb proposes TRBD2, but this gene call is untestable without DNA. Per germline, CDR1 SGDLS and CDR2 YYNGEE. The CDR3 totals 15 residues. CDR3 region: CASSVAAGVAGELFF.

The rearrangement links TRBV6-1 to TRBJ2-7; the TCRdb D gene call, TRBD1, has no DNA to confirm it. Germline-derived CDR1 and CDR2 are MNHNS and SASEGT. There are 15 residues in the CDR3. The CDR3 loop is CASSNTGVRAYEQYF.

This sequence joins TRBV6-5 and TRBJ2-7. This CDR3 has 13 amino acids. In germline, CDR1 is MNHEY, CDR2 SVGAGI. CDR3: CASSQTLSYEQYF.

The V and J genes are TRBV11-1 and TRBJ1-3; TCRdb calls TRBD1, which cannot be checked without DNA. Germline CDR1 is SGHAT and CDR2 is FQDESV (reference sequence). The CDR3 is 19 residues long. The CDR3 loop is CASSSSGTGVYWGGNTIYF.

CDR3: CAWSEGYSNQPQHF. This chain connects TRBV30 to TRBJ1-5. The CDR3 runs 14 residues. CDR1 GTSNPN and CDR2 SVGIG come from the germline V gene (reference sequence).

The V and J genes are TRBV5-1 and TRBJ2-1; as DNA is missing, the TRBD1 call by TCRdb cannot be tested. The CDR3 is made up of 14 amino acids. Germline V lookup: CDR1 SGHRS, CDR2 YFSETQ. CDR3 loop: CASSLVGPSNEQFF.

This chain joins TRBV12-3 or TRBV12-4 and TRBJ1-4; lacking DNA, the TRBD1 call made by TCRdb goes unchecked. This CDR3 is built from 15 residues. CDR3 region: CASSLAGPGSEKLFF.

The chain employs TRBV20-1 and TRBJ2-7. In germline, CDR1 is DFQATT, CDR2 SNEGSKA (reference sequence). The CDR3 length is 13 residues. This CDR3 is CSTEGVAAYEQYF.

The V and J genes are TRBV7-2 and TRBJ2-7; no DNA is available, so the TRBD1 call from TCRdb remains unchecked. This CDR3 region has 12 residues. Per germline, CDR1 SGHTA and CDR2 FQGNSA. The CDR3 reads CASSSGVHEQYF.

The J gene is TRBJ2-2, the V gene TRBV7-2; TCRdb designates TRBD2, a call that cannot be tested without DNA. This CDR3 is built from 14 residues. The germline CDR1 and CDR2 sequences are SGHTA and FQGNSA. The CDR3 protein is CASHLGRESGELFF.

This chain uses TRBV4-2 with TRBJ2-2; the D call of TRBD1 rests on TCRdb alone, since no DNA is present to check it. Per the germline V gene, CDR1 is LGHNA and CDR2 is YNFKEQ. The CDR3 runs to 14 residues. The CDR3 sequence is CASTGTVNTGELFF.

The gene calls are TRBV5-1 and TRBJ1-6. Germline-derived CDR1 and CDR2 are SGHRS and YFSETQ. This CDR3 has 16 amino acids. The CDR3 protein is CASSLDGPQSNSPLHF.

The chain recombines TRBV7-2 with TRBJ2-1; TCRdb returns TRBD2, unconfirmable since there is no DNA. CDR3 length: 15 residues. From germline, CDR1 is SGHTA and CDR2 FQGNSA. CDR3 sequence reads: CASSFLPTRNNEQFF.

The rearrangement links TRBV14 to TRBJ2-3. Germline V gene sequence: CDR1 SGHDN, CDR2 FVKESK. CDR3 length: 11 amino acids. The CDR3 here is CASSHKTTQYF. The whole variable domain, remainder taken from reference TRBV14 and TRBJ2-3, is EAGVTQFPSHSVIEKGQTVTLRCDPISGHDNLYWYRRVMGKEIKFLLHFVKESKQDESGMPNNRFLAERTGGTYSTLKVQPAELEDSGVYFCASSHKTTQYFGPGTRLTVL.

This chain uses TRBV6-1 with TRBJ2-7; TCRdb designates TRBD2, a call that cannot be tested without DNA. CDR3 size: 14 residues. The germline gives CDR1 MNHNS, CDR2 SASEGT. The CDR3 region is CASGRGPPSYEQYF.

The rearrangement joins TRBV6-6 to TRBJ2-7; the TCRdb call, TRBD2, lacks DNA for checking. Germline V lookup: CDR1 MNHNY, CDR2 SVGAGI (reference sequence). There are 14 residues in the CDR3. The CDR3 here is CASSYSAGRYEQYF.

The V gene is TRBV29-1, the J gene TRBJ2-1; TCRdb's D call of TRBD2 is untestable without DNA. This CDR3 is built from 18 residues. Germline values: CDR1 SQVTM, CDR2 ANQGSEA. CDR3 sequence reads: CSVEGELAGGRSYNEQFF.

The rearrangement uses TRBV12-3 or TRBV12-4 and TRBJ2-7. The CDR3 loop spans 13 amino acids. The CDR3 reads CASSLVGNSEQYF.

The chain is built from TRBV7-9 and TRBJ2-1. Germline V gives CDR1 SEHNR, CDR2 FQNEAQ (reference sequence). This CDR3 comprises 16 residues. CDR3 protein: CASSSRGGRANNEQFF.

The chain is built from TRBV6-2 or TRBV6-3 and TRBJ2-7; there is no DNA to check the TCRdb D call of TRBD1. The CDR3 totals 19 residues. Germline assignment: CDR1 MNHEY and CDR2 SVGEGT. CDR3 sequence reads: CASSYVLARGYQQGYEQYF.

The V call is TRBV5-1, the J call TRBJ2-7. The CDR3 is 13 amino acids. Germline assignment: CDR1 SGHRS and CDR2 YFSETQ. This chain's CDR3 is CASSWGKSYEQYF.

V usage is TRBV20-1 and J usage is TRBJ2-7; the D call from TCRdb, TRBD2, cannot be confirmed without DNA. CDR1 DFQATT and CDR2 SNEGSKA come from the germline V gene (reference sequence). The CDR3 length is 15 residues. The CDR3: CSARDRRAQAYEQYF.

V usage is TRBV29-1 and J usage is TRBJ1-2; TCRdb's assignment of TRBD1 cannot be checked, as there is no DNA. The V gene's germline CDR1 is SQVTM and CDR2 ANQGSEA. The CDR3 length is 14 residues. CDR3 protein: CSAGQGGYGNGYTF. Full variable domain (rest looked up from reference TRBV29-1 and TRBJ1-2): SAVISQKPSRDICQRGTSLTIQCQVDSQVTMMFWYRQQPGQSLTLIATANQGSEATYESGFVIDKFPISRPNLTFSTLTVSNMSPEDSSIYLCSAGQGGYGNGYTFGSGTRLTVV.

The chain is built from TRBV10-3 and TRBJ2-2; there is no DNA to check the TCRdb D call of TRBD1. In germline, CDR1 is ENHRY, CDR2 SYGVKD. The CDR3 spans 13 residues. This CDR3 is CAISGTGAGELFF.